This TCR beta chain came from a study of T cell responses to AZD1222 COVID-19 vaccine. Only in-frame clones appear in the TCRdb table, and some are missing; sequencing was by immunoSEQ multiplex PCR. This table holds more than 95,000 clones, around 89% found once. Study-wide points: None of the repertoires were sampled until the peak T cell response had passed. Regions 160-218 and 743-854 dominated among vaccine-associated CD4 TCRs spanning spike. Donors were mostly white British, more females; clonal diversity possibly underestimated. The study identified only 6 or 7 AZD1222 recipients as seropositive at baseline.

In regard to this clone: Its target is not known.

Per the germline V gene, CDR1 is SGHRS and CDR2 is YFSETQ. The CDR3 length is 15 residues. V lost 5 bases to trimming and J lost 4 bases; unmatched junction nucleotides: 9. The receptor comes from an adult in good health. Material: peripheral blood, obtained on day 0 of AZD1222 vaccination. The chain links TRBV5-1 to TRBJ2-7; TRBD1 agrees at 10 bases. The CDR3 spells CASRLYRDRGYEQYF. The CDR3 nucleotides read TGCGCCAGCAGACTCTACCGGGACAGGGGATACGAGCAGTACTTC.